A selection of T cell receptor beta chains follows, all from one sample in a study of CD8 T cells in Susac syndrome. TCRdb called the immunoSEQ multiplex PCR reads again in MiXCR, with one record for every CDR3 protein. The table has some 150,000 distinct CDR3 sequences, about 94% seen once. Specimen: CD8+ T cells from PBMCs. The receptor set was obtained from a human donor with multiple sclerosis. CDR3s include the opening cysteine and the closing phenylalanine or tryptophan. A D gene is named only where the DNA matches it firmly. The size entry is marked missing in some rows and otherwise reads once, few, many or a size class.

cdr3_nt cdr3_aa j_call d_call clone_size v_call
TGTGCCAGCAGTTTAGGTTCAGGGGGCTACGAGCAGTACTTC CASSLGSGGYEQYF TRBJ2-7 TRBD1 few TRBV27
TGTGCCAGCAGGACAGACAATCAGCCCCAGCATTTT CASRTDNQPQHF TRBJ1-5 . . TRBV7-9
TGTGCCAGCAGCTTTGGGGTACACAATGAGCAGTTCTTC CASSFGVHNEQFF TRBJ2-1 . . TRBV5-6
TGTGCCAGCATTGGGGGCCGGAGGGAGCAGTACTTC CASIGGRREQYF TRBJ2-7 . . TRBV2
TGTGCCAGCAGCTCCGTAACGTATAGCAATCAGCCCCAGCATTTT CASSSVTYSNQPQHF TRBJ1-5 . . TRBV5-6
TGTGCCAGTGGCAGCGGGTACAATGAGCAGTTCTTC CASGSGYNEQFF TRBJ2-1 . . TRBV19
TGCAGCGTTGGAGGGGAATTGAACACTGAAGCTTTCTTT CSVGGELNTEAFF TRBJ1-1 . once TRBV29-1
TGTGCCTGGAGTAAACAGGGGGCGCTTGGCACAGATACGCAGTATTTT CAWSKQGALGTDTQYF TRBJ2-3 TRBD1 . TRBV30
TGCAGCGTTGTGACAGGGGTTCACTATGGCTACACCTTC CSVVTGVHYGYTF TRBJ1-2 TRBD1 . TRBV29-1
TGTGCCAGCAGCCCGCGGGCGGGGAACACCGGGGAGCTGTTTTTT CASSPRAGNTGELFF TRBJ2-2 . . TRBV3-1
TGTGCCAGCAGACTCAAGGGGGCAGGGCATTTTAGCAATCAGCCCCAGCATTTT CASRLKGAGHFSNQPQHF TRBJ1-5 TRBD1 . TRBV27
TGTGCCACCAGTTCCCCGGGACAGGGGGTCCACGAGCAGTACTTC CATSSPGQGVHEQYF TRBJ2-7 TRBD1 . TRBV24-1
TGTGCCAGCAGTGAGGGTTACGGGGTAAATGAGCAGTTCTTC CASSEGYGVNEQFF TRBJ2-1 . . TRBV25-1
TGTGCCAGCAGTTGGCAGGGGATTAATTCACCCCTCCACTTT CASSWQGINSPLHF TRBJ1-6 . . TRBV28
TGTGCCAGCAGTATAAGCCGGGACCTTGGGGACACCTTC CASSISRDLGDTF TRBJ1-2 . . TRBV12-3/TRBV12-4
TGCGCCAGCAGGGACGGGAACACTGAAGCTTTCTTT CASRDGNTEAFF TRBJ1-1 . . TRBV5-1
TGTGCCAGCAGCCAAGGGCTGGGCTTAGCCAAAAACATTCAGTACTTC CASSQGLGLAKNIQYF TRBJ2-4 . once TRBV3-1
TGTGCCAGCAGCCCGAAACTAGCGGGGGGGTCAGATACGCAGTATTTT CASSPKLAGGSDTQYF TRBJ2-3 TRBD2 few TRBV4-2
TGTGCCAGCAGTTCCCTTGGGGGTGGCTACACCTTC CASSSLGGGYTF TRBJ1-2 . few TRBV27
TGCGCCAGCAGCCAAGAGGGGGCGGGGGATACGCAGTATTTT CASSQEGAGDTQYF TRBJ2-3 . . TRBV4-1
TGTGCCAGCAGTGTAGGGCAGAACTATGGCTACACCTTC CASSVGQNYGYTF TRBJ1-2 . . TRBV25-1
TGTGCCAGCAGCTTGGGGGACGGATCCCACCACGAGCAGTACTTC CASSLGDGSHHEQYF TRBJ2-7 . . TRBV5-5
TGTGCCAGCAGTTACGGGGGGAACACTGAAGCTTTCTTT CASSYGGNTEAFF TRBJ1-1 . few TRBV27
TGCAGTGCTAGGCTCGAGTGGGGTCAGCCCCAGCATTTT CSARLEWGQPQHF TRBJ1-5 . . TRBV20-1
TGTGCCAGCAGCCCCCCCCTCACCGGGGAGCTGTTTTTT CASSPPLTGELFF TRBJ2-2 . . TRBV9
TGCAGTGCTAAACCTGTATCCTACAATGAGCAGTTCTTC CSAKPVSYNEQFF TRBJ2-1 . once TRBV20-1
TGTGCCAGCAGCTGGGAAAAGCGGGGACAAGAGACCCAGTACTTC CASSWEKRGQETQYF TRBJ2-5 TRBD2 . TRBV7-8
TGCGCCAGCAGCGCAAGCGCGGGACAGAACTACGAGCAGTACTTC CASSASAGQNYEQYF TRBJ2-7 . . TRBV5-1
TGTGCCAGCAGCGTTGGGACAGGGGGCGTTCGGACTGAAGCTTTCTTT CASSVGTGGVRTEAFF TRBJ1-1 TRBD1 . TRBV9
TGCAGCGTCTTACTCCGGGGGGGGGCGTCTCATGGCTACACCTTC CSVLLRGGASHGYTF TRBJ1-2 . . TRBV29-1
TGTGCCAGCAGTCGGGTCAGCTCCTACGAGCAGTACTTC CASSRVSSYEQYF TRBJ2-7 . once TRBV6-2/TRBV6-3
TGTGCCAGCAGCGCCGATGGGGCCAACGTCCTGACTTTC CASSADGANVLTF TRBJ2-6 . . TRBV9
TGCAGCGGGGTGGACAGCTACTACGAGCAGTACTTC CSGVDSYYEQYF TRBJ2-7 . . TRBV29-1
TGTGCCAGCAGCGTAGTGAACAGCGCGAACACCGGGGAGCTGTTTTTT CASSVVNSANTGELFF TRBJ2-2 . . TRBV9
TGTGCCAGCAGGAACCTGGACAGGAACCCTGAAAAACTGTTTTTT CASRNLDRNPEKLFF TRBJ1-4 TRBD1 . TRBV3-1